This entry concerns a single T cell receptor (beta chain). Profiled with immunoSEQ multiplex PCR; TCRdb holds only in-frame clones, not every one. The repertoire has about 17,000 clones, about 61% of them found once; the top ten carry under 30%. V gave up 5 bases and J gave up 6 bases, with 17 bases separating them. CDR1 and CDR2 from the germline V gene are SEHNR and FQNEAQ (reference sequence). CDR3 length: 15 residues. Genomic DNA for TCR beta libraries, 2 to 2.5 micrograms, came from cryopreserved PBMCs. The data derive from a study of cytotoxic CD8 clonotypes in ibrutinib-treated CLL. The rearrangement uses TRBV7-9 and TRBJ1-5, with TRBD1 as a possible D gene (5 bases). Sequencing was performed on PBMCs, taken after 12 months of ibrutinib treatment. This sequence originates from a human donor with chronic lymphocytic leukemia. The CDR3 coding sequence is TGTGCCAGCAGCGCGCCCGGGGGGGAATCTCAGCCCCAGCATTTT. It codes for CASSAPGGESQPQHF.